These 12 T cell receptor beta chains came from one sample sequenced in a study of blood T cell repertoires in COVID-19. The protocol was immunoSEQ multiplex PCR, while the TCRdb copy is restricted to in-frame clones and leaves out a portion. The data show about 260,000 clones, with 80% to 90% seen just once and roughly 1.9% held by the top ten. The specimen was peripheral blood. The origin of the receptors is a man between 25 and 39 years old with active or convalescent COVID-19.

The rearrangement joins TRBV5-1 to TRBJ1-1; D gene uncertain. This CDR3 spans 15 amino acids. In germline, CDR1 is SGHRS, CDR2 YFSETQ. V lost 6 bases and J lost 1, with 16 bases in between. The DNA of the CDR3 is TGCGCCAGCAATCTTGGTGTACGCGCGAACACTGAAGCTTTCTTT. Its translation is CASNLGVRANTEAFF.

V gene TRBV2 combines with J gene TRBJ1-2; 8 positions agree with TRBD1. The CDR3 consists of 15 residues. Germline loops: CDR1 SNHLY, CDR2 FYNNEI. Trimming cost V 7 bases and J 3 bases; bases outside gene matches: 10. CDR3: CASNRQGSRYYGYTF. The CDR3 coding sequence is TGTGCCAGCAACCGACAGGGGTCTCGCTACTATGGCTACACCTTC.

V is TRBV7-2 and J is TRBJ2-3, with a tentative D call TRBD1 (6 bases). The CDR3 is 16 amino acids. The ends were cut back, 2 bases at V and 3 bases at J, with 15 bases in the middle. Germline values: CDR1 SGHTA, CDR2 FQGNSA. The CDR3 DNA follows: TGTGCCAGCAGCTTACATGCGGCAGGGGAGACAGATACGCAGTATTTT. This sequence encodes CASSLHAAGETDTQYF.

J is TRBJ2-1 and V is TRBV9; D ambiguous. The ends were cut back, 3 bases at V and 9 bases at J, with 16 bases in the middle. This CDR3 spans 14 amino acids. Germline assignment: CDR1 SGDLS and CDR2 YYNGEE. CDR3 DNA: TGTGCCAGCAGCGCGGAGTTAGGTCCCAGTGAGCAGTTCTTC. It encodes CASSAELGPSEQFF.

The chain couples TRBV5-1 to TRBJ1-2; TRBD1 agrees at 10 bases. The V gene's germline CDR1 is SGHRS and CDR2 YFSETQ. V was pared by 4 bases and J by 7 bases, with 10 bases of the junction left unmatched. This CDR3 is 15 amino acids long. CDR3 in DNA: TGCGCCAGCAGCCCCTTGACAGGGGGCCCTTCTGGCTACACCTTC. This gives the protein CASSPLTGGPSGYTF.

In its sample, this clone was seen once. The CDR3 loop is CASSLDRGFNEKLFF. Written as DNA, the CDR3 is TGTGCCAGCAGCCTGGACAGGGGATTTAATGAAAAACTGTTTTTT. This chain uses TRBV7-6 with TRBJ1-4; TRBD1 aligns across 9 bases. The germline CDR1 and CDR2 sequences are SGHVS and FNYEAQ. CDR3 length: 15 amino acids. The trim removed 5 bases at V and 4 bases at J, leaving 5 bases unmatched.

This sequence joins TRBV7-2 and TRBJ2-3, with a weak D call TRBD2 (6 bases). Trimming cost V 4 bases and J 0 bases, with 14 bases left between them. This CDR3 spans 16 amino acids. Looked up from germline, CDR1 is SGHTA and CDR2 is FQGNSA. CDR3 region: CASSSQPGVSTDTQYF. The DNA for the CDR3 is TGTGCCAGCAGCTCCCAACCGGGGGTGAGCACAGATACGCAGTATTTT.

This chain joins TRBV15 and TRBJ1-1, with 9 bases that match TRBD1. Germline lookup yields CDR1 LNHNV and CDR2 YYDKDF (reference sequence). The CDR3 sequence is 13 residues long. V shed 6 bases and J 4 bases; nucleotides not matched to a gene: 3. Here the CDR3 reads CATSTTGGTEAFF. The CDR3 coding sequence is TGTGCCACCAGTACGACAGGGGGCACTGAAGCTTTCTTT.

The chain combines TRBV6-1 with TRBJ1-1; 10 nucleotides line up with TRBD1. With V trimmed by 2 bases and J by 5 bases, 5 bases remained unmatched. The CDR3 runs to 15 residues. Germline lookup yields CDR1 MNHNS and CDR2 SASEGT. CDR3 sequence (DNA): TGTGCCAGCAGTGAATTCGTGGGACAGGGGACTGAAGCTTTCTTT. The encoded protein is CASSEFVGQGTEAFF.

This rearrangement joins TRBV18 to TRBJ1-5; D gene uncertain. Trimming shortened V by 6 bases and J by 9 bases, and 15 bases separated the two germline ends. The CDR3 length is 13 residues. Per germline, CDR1 KGHSH and CDR2 LQKENI. Here the CDR3 reads CASSPERGRPQHF. CDR3 bases: TGTGCCAGCTCTCCCGAGAGAGGGAGGCCCCAGCATTTT.

This rearrangement joins TRBV7-9 to TRBJ1-1, with 9 bases fitting TRBD1. CDR3 length: 14 amino acids. The ends lost 5 bases at V and 6 bases at J; junction bases unmatched: 7. Per germline, CDR1 SEHNR and CDR2 FQNEAQ (reference sequence). The CDR3 sequence is CASSQRTGDPEAFF. CDR3 nucleotides: TGTGCCAGCAGCCAAAGGACAGGGGACCCTGAAGCTTTCTTT.

V is TRBV4-2 and J is TRBJ2-5, with D possibly being TRBD2 (6 bases). V lost 0 bases and J lost 7, with 21 bases in between. The CDR3 loop spans 17 amino acids. CDR1 is LGHNA, CDR2 YNFKEQ, per germline. CDR3 nucleotide sequence: TGTGCCAGCAGCCAAGATCCCCCCGGAGGGGAAGGGGTGACCCAGTACTTC. Translation: CASSQDPPGGEGVTQYF.